The 30 T cell receptor beta chains below all came from one sample that was sequenced in a study of T cell repertoires in cytomegalovirus infection (dated by TCRdb to the late 2010s). TCRdb shows the sequencer as Illumina HiSeq 1500. In-frame beta chains were kept once TCRdb had trimmed the public reads at Q25 with fastp and called clones with MiXCR. Entries are consolidated by CDR3 protein sequence, retaining the most common genes and DNA. Counted in this sample were some 940,000 distinct CDR3 sequences; roughly 31% of them appeared once. About an eighth of the sample goes to the ten largest clones. These receptors have no identified antigens. The treatment or condition label, as the study defines it: in vitro stimulation with specific CMV peptide epitopes to enrich CMV-specific T cells. This specimen consisted of cultured CD8+ T cells from PBMCs, obtained from culture after CMV antigen stimulation. All receptors come from a human donor in good health (CMV status not recorded). Some clones in this sample may be carry-over from other donors' samples.

The chain employs TRBV25-1 and TRBJ1-2; the D is unclear. The V gene's germline CDR1 is MGHDK and CDR2 SYGVNS. Deletions cut 8 bases from V and 8 bases from J, with 12 bases between. The CDR3 has 11 amino acids. CDR3 protein: CASRHGFGYTF. CDR3 in DNA: TGTGCCAGCCGTCATGGTTTCGGCTACACCTTC.

The chain combines TRBV4-3 with TRBJ1-5; D unclear. The CDR3 covers 15 residues. V was trimmed by 1 base and J by 2 bases, leaving 9 bases between them. CDR1 and CDR2 from the germline V gene are LGHNA and YSLEER. The DNA for the CDR3 is TGCGCCAGCAGCCAAGTGGCAGCCCGCAATCAGCCCCAGCATTTT. Translation gives CASSQVAARNQPQHF.

The chain combines TRBV6-1 with TRBJ2-5, with TRBD2 identical over 9 bases. The CDR3 has 15 amino acids. Germline CDR1 is MNHNS and CDR2 is SASEGT. V dropped 3 bases and J dropped 5; count of bases not matched to a gene: 7. The CDR3 sequence is CASSDGGGAAETQYF. The DNA for the CDR3 is TGTGCCAGCAGTGATGGCGGGGGGGCCGCTGAGACCCAGTACTTC.

The chain has TRBV7-2 and TRBJ2-1; D is unresolved. V was clipped by 1 base and J by 4 bases, with 8 bases between them. CDR1 is SGHTA and CDR2 is FQGNSA in the germline V gene. CDR3 size: 14 residues. The CDR3 sequence: CASSLVSLYNEQFF. CDR3 bases: TGTGCCAGCAGCTTAGTTAGCCTTTACAATGAGCAGTTCTTC.

This chain links TRBV2 with TRBJ2-2; 14 bases are shared with TRBD2. Trimming cost V 7 bases and J 0 bases; bases outside gene matches: 7. The CDR3 runs 18 residues. Germline CDR1 is SNHLY and CDR2 is FYNNEI. The chain's CDR3 is CASIPGLAGVANTGELFF. In nucleotides, the CDR3 is TGTGCCAGCATACCGGGACTAGCGGGGGTGGCGAACACCGGGGAGCTGTTTTTT.

The chain uses TRBV27 and TRBJ2-1, with TRBD1 matching 9 bases. The V gene end was trimmed by 5 bases and the J gene end by 15 bases; junction bases not matched to a gene: 8. There are 12 residues in the CDR3. Looked up from germline, CDR1 is MNHEY and CDR2 is SMNVEV (reference sequence). In DNA form, the CDR3 reads TGTGCCAGCAGTGGACTCGGACAGGGGCGGTTCTTC. Its translation is CASSGLGQGRFF.

In this sample, this clonotype turned up a few times. V gene TRBV6-1 combines with J gene TRBJ2-6; D is unresolved. There are 15 residues in the CDR3. Germline V CDR1 and CDR2: MNHNS, SASEGT. The V gene lost 1 base and the J gene lost 0 bases, with 4 bases spanning the gap. For the CDR3, the DNA is TGTGCCAGCAGTGAAGGGTTCTCTGGGGCCAACGTCCTGACTTTC. The encoded protein is CASSEGFSGANVLTF.

In regard to this clonotype: Since a much larger clone is just one base distant, this may be a read error. The chain uses TRBV2 and TRBJ1-1, with TRBD1 matching over 7 bases. Germline CDR1 SNHLY, CDR2 FYNNEI. Trimming cost V 3 bases and J 0 bases; bases outside gene matches: 1. This CDR3 has 14 residues. CDR3 protein: CASSETGMNTEAFF. The CDR3 nucleotides are TGTGCCAGCAGTGAGACAGGGATGAACACTGAAGCTTTCTTT.

Worth noting for this clonotype: A much more abundant neighbour one base away suggests this may be a read error. V and J are TRBV7-6 and TRBJ1-1, with TRBD1 matching 8 bases. In germline, CDR1 is SGHVS, CDR2 FNYEAQ. This CDR3 has 15 amino acids. In DNA, the CDR3 is TGTGCCAACAGCTTTCCCGGGACAGGGAACACTGAAGCTTTCTTT. Amino acids: CANSFPGTGNTEAFF. Full variable domain (rest looked up from reference TRBV7-6 and TRBJ1-1): GAGVSQSPRYKVTKRGQDVALRCDPISGHVSLYWYRQALGQGPEFLTYFNYEAQQDKSGLPNDRFSAERPEGSISTLTIQRTEQRDSAMYRCANSFPGTGNTEAFFGQGTRLTVV.

This chain joins TRBV9 and TRBJ2-5; no reliable D call. The V gene lost 3 bases and the J gene lost 5 bases, with 14 bases spanning the gap. The CDR3 contains 14 residues. Germline values: CDR1 SGDLS, CDR2 YYNGEE. CDR3 sequence (DNA): TGTGCCAGCAGCGGAACAGATCGAAGGGAGACCCAGTACTTC. It specifies CASSGTDRRETQYF. The full variable domain, completed using reference TRBV9 and TRBJ2-5, is DSGVTQTPKHLITATGQRVTLRCSPRSGDLSVYWYQQSLDQGLQFLIQYYNGEERAKGNILERFSAQQFPDLHSELNLSSLELGDSALYFCASSGTDRRETQYFGPGTRLLVL.

This rearrangement joins TRBV19 to TRBJ2-1, with no clear D. V was pared by 1 base and J by 5 bases, with 18 bases between. Germline V gene lookup returns CDR1 LNHDA and CDR2 SQIVND (reference sequence). CDR3 size: 17 residues. The CDR3: CASSIGGTTQPHNEQFF. In DNA form, the CDR3 reads TGTGCCAGTAGTATAGGGGGAACGACTCAACCTCACAATGAGCAGTTCTTC.

This clonotype showed up many times. The rearrangement links TRBV7-2 to TRBJ2-7; TRBD2 matches 10 bases. CDR3 size: 17 residues. J gave up 3 bases and V 4 bases, and 12 bases lay outside the gene matches. Germline lookup yields CDR1 SGHTA and CDR2 FQGNSA. CDR3 sequence (DNA): TGTGCCAGCAGCTCGTTTGCCCCGGGACTAGCGAACTACGAGCAGTACGTC. This translates into CASSSFAPGLANYEQYV.

Concerning this clonotype: One end of the junction fails to match germline, which may point to a read error. The chain has TRBV3-1 and TRBJ2-5, with D possibly TRBD2 on 5 matching bases. The CDR3 extends over 13 amino acids. Germline V lookup: CDR1 LGHDT, CDR2 YNNKEL (reference sequence). Here the CDR3 DNA reads TGTGCCAGTAGCCCGGACGGGGAAGAGACCCAGTACTTC. This codes for CASSPDGEETQYF.

With respect to this clonotype: A clone one base away is much larger, so this may be a read error. Given the absence of the conserved phenylalanine or tryptophan at the CDR3 end, a read error is likely. CDR3 residues: CASSKLLAGVQETQYY. CDR3 DNA sequence: TGTGCCAGCAGCAAATTACTAGCGGGGGTACAAGAGACCCAGTACTAC. V usage is TRBV12-3 or TRBV12-4 and J usage is TRBJ2-5, with 11 bases identical to TRBD2. J lost 2 bases, V lost 6 bases, and 8 bases had no gene match. The length of the CDR3 is 16 residues.

In its sample, this clonotype was seen a few times. The CDR3 DNA reads as TGTGCCAGCATGGACCTTAGGTATGAGCAGTTCTTC. Its translation: CASMDLRYEQFF. This chain joins TRBV6-5 and TRBJ2-1; D not resolved. V lost 7 bases and J 8 bases, leaving 12 bases between the germline ends. CDR1 MNHEY and CDR2 SVGAGI come from the germline V gene. The CDR3 extends over 12 amino acids.

This clonotype was observed a few times. The chain couples TRBV7-9 to TRBJ1-6; maybe TRBD1 (5 bases). The CDR3 loop spans 20 amino acids. V lost 4 bases to trimming and J lost 5 bases, with 27 bases between them. From germline, CDR1 is SEHNR and CDR2 FQNEAQ (reference sequence). CDR3 amino acids: CASSSTDPFQQVDDNSPLHF. The CDR3 DNA follows: TGTGCCAGCAGCTCTACTGACCCTTTCCAACAGGTAGACGATAATTCACCCCTCCACTTT.

In regard to this clonotype: This could be a read error, since a much larger clone is one nucleotide away. This rearrangement joins TRBV7-6 to TRBJ2-1; no definite D call. CDR3 length equals 16 residues. CDR1 is SGHVS and CDR2 is FNYEAQ in the germline V gene. The CDR3 region has the DNA TGTGCCAACAGCGCCTTCCAAAGTCCCTCCTACAATGAGCAGTTCTTC. Its protein product is CANSAFQSPSYNEQFF.

This clonotype was recorded at least ten times. The chain combines TRBV7-8 with TRBJ2-5; 8 bases align to TRBD2. The CDR3 is made up of 16 amino acids. Trimming at V came to 4 bases and at J to 2 bases, leaving 9 bases not matched to a gene. CDR1 SGHVS and CDR2 FQNEAQ come from the germline V gene. DNA for the CDR3: TGTGCCAGCAGCTGGACTAGCTCAGAGCTTCAAGAGACCCAGTACTTC. Translated, it gives CASSWTSSELQETQYF. The full variable domain, completed using reference TRBV7-8 and TRBJ2-5, is GAGVSQSPRYKVAKRGQDVALRCDPISGHVSLFWYQQALGQGPEFLTYFQNEAQLDKSGLPSDRFFAERPEGSVSTLKIQRTQQEDSAVYLCASSWTSSELQETQYFGPGTRLLVL.

The V and J genes are TRBV6-6 and TRBJ1-2, with a weak D call TRBD1 (5 bases). The CDR3 contains 12 residues. The V end lost 7 bases, the J end lost 7 bases, and 13 bases lay between the germline ends. Germline assignment: CDR1 MNHNY and CDR2 SVGAGI (reference sequence). In DNA, the CDR3 is TGTGCCAGCATATCTGGGACTCGTGGCTACACCTTC. This codes for CASISGTRGYTF.

This clonotype showed up just a few times. The gene calls are TRBV7-9 and TRBJ2-3, with 7 positions matching TRBD2. Germline V gives CDR1 SEHNR, CDR2 FQNEAQ (reference sequence). V shed 5 bases, J shed 2 bases, and the junction held 7 bases outside the gene matches. The CDR3 consists of 15 residues. CDR3 nucleotides: TGTGCCAGCAGCGCACCGACTAGCTTCACAGATACGCAGTATTTT. This encodes CASSAPTSFTDTQYF.

The chain has TRBV3-1 and TRBJ2-1; D is ambiguous. The V end lost 3 bases, the J end lost 5 bases, and 14 bases lay between the germline ends. This CDR3 spans 15 amino acids. The V gene's germline CDR1 is LGHDT and CDR2 YNNKEL (reference sequence). CDR3 nucleotides: TGTGCCAGCAGCCATAGCCAGGCACCAAACAATGAGCAGTTCTTC. It yields the protein CASSHSQAPNNEQFF.

The rearrangement uses TRBV28 and TRBJ2-3; 7 positions agree with TRBD1. From germline, CDR1 is MDHEN and CDR2 SYDVKM. V trimming: 5 bases; J trimming: 5 bases; junction bases outside the gene matches: 4. The CDR3 totals 13 residues. CDR3 DNA sequence: TGTGCCAGCAGTGCCACAGGGGAAGATACGCAGTATTTT. Amino acid sequence: CASSATGEDTQYF.

The rearrangement links TRBV19 to TRBJ1-1; D remains unclear. Germline loops: CDR1 LNHDA, CDR2 SQIVND (reference sequence). The CDR3 is 14 residues long. V lost 5 bases and J 4 bases, leaving 14 bases between the germline ends. DNA of the CDR3: TGTGCCAGTAGTTTGACACCGGTCAGCACTGAAGCTTTCTTT. It codes for CASSLTPVSTEAFF.

This clonotype was seen at least ten times. J is TRBJ1-2 and V is TRBV7-6; D perhaps matches TRBD1 (6 bases). Germline loops: CDR1 SGHVS, CDR2 FNYEAQ. V was trimmed by 5 bases and J by 5 bases, leaving 15 bases between them. This CDR3 is 14 amino acids long. DNA of the CDR3: TGTGCCAGCAGCCCTTCGGACAGCCCTTATGGCTACACCTTC. This translates into CASSPSDSPYGYTF.

This clonotype was picked up a small number of times. The chain combines TRBV19 with TRBJ1-1; no clear D. Trimming cost V 2 bases and J 0 bases, with 7 bases left between them. The CDR3 sequence is 14 residues long. Germline assignment: CDR1 LNHDA and CDR2 SQIVND (reference sequence). The CDR3 is CASSIRPLNTEAFF. The DNA for the CDR3 is TGTGCCAGTAGTATACGGCCGCTGAACACTGAAGCTTTCTTT.

CDR3 loop: CASSYRGEFRGNTIYF. For the CDR3, the DNA is TGTGCCAGCAGTTACAGGGGGGAATTTCGTGGAAACACCATATATTTT. The rearrangement joins TRBV6-6 to TRBJ1-3; perhaps TRBD1 as D (6 bases). Germline CDR1 is MNHNY and CDR2 is SVGAGI (reference sequence). The CDR3 is 16 amino acids. V was trimmed by 2 bases and J by 3 bases, leaving 14 bases between them.

This clonotype was observed a few times. This chain uses TRBV10-3 with TRBJ1-1; 9 bases align to TRBD1. Germline lookup yields CDR1 ENHRY and CDR2 SYGVKD. The CDR3 covers 18 residues. V trimming: 6 bases; J trimming: 2 bases; junction bases outside the gene matches: 16. For the CDR3, the DNA is TGTGCCATCAGGCGCCTTACGTCCAGACAGGGGGGAAACACTGAAGCTTTCTTT. It translates to CAIRRLTSRQGGNTEAFF.

This clonotype showed up just a few times. This chain joins TRBV20-1 and TRBJ2-3, with D tentatively TRBD1 (7 bases). V lost 6 bases, J lost 1 base, and 14 bases lay in between. Germline CDR1 and CDR2: DFQATT and SNEGSKA (reference sequence). The CDR3 spans 14 residues. The CDR3 DNA reads TGCAGTGCAACGGACAGGAGGGGCACAGATACGCAGTATTTT. Translation gives CSATDRRGTDTQYF.

This clonotype was recorded only once. This chain connects TRBV2 to TRBJ1-1; D gene ambiguous. The length of the CDR3 is 12 residues. CDR1 is SNHLY, CDR2 FYNNEI, per germline. V lost 9 bases and J lost 1, with 9 bases in between. The CDR3, as DNA: TGTGCCAGAACCGCGACGAACACTGAAGCTTTCTTT. This gives the protein CARTATNTEAFF. Full variable domain (remainder filled in from reference TRBV2 and TRBJ1-1): EPEVTQTPSHQVTQMGQEVILRCVPISNHLYFYWYRQILGQKVEFLVSFYNNEISEKSEIFDDQFSVERPDGSNFTLKIRSTKLEDSAMYFCARTATNTEAFFGQGTRLTVV.

The chain carries TRBV12-3 or TRBV12-4 and TRBJ2-4; possibly TRBD2 for D (5 bases). The V and J ends lost 7 bases and 2 bases respectively, with 12 bases between them. The CDR3 runs 14 residues. The chain's CDR3 is CASTSRGSKNIQYF. The CDR3 bases are TGTGCCAGCACCTCCCGGGGTTCCAAAAACATTCAGTACTTC.